The 25 T cell receptor beta chains below come from one sample, sequenced in a study of blood T cell repertoires in COVID-19. Produced via immunoSEQ multiplex PCR; TCRdb's table is partial and in-frame only. The table includes 130,000 or so clones, roughly 90% detected once. The material sequenced was peripheral blood. These receptors all come from a man aged 50 or older with active or convalescent COVID-19.

The chain employs TRBV28 and TRBJ1-5; 9 bases agree with TRBD1. There are 14 residues in the CDR3. CDR1 and CDR2 (germline): MDHEN, SYDVKM. The trim removed 6 bases at V and 5 bases at J, leaving 5 bases unmatched. CDR3 region: CASSPYRGHQPQHF. CDR3 DNA sequence: TGTGCCAGCAGCCCCTACAGGGGGCATCAGCCCCAGCATTTT.

The chain uses TRBV6-6 and TRBJ1-4; D is unclear. This CDR3 has 17 amino acids. Germline V lookup: CDR1 MNHNY, CDR2 SVGAGI (reference sequence). V lost 6 bases and J lost 0, with 17 bases in between. CDR3 loop: CASRRSGVRATNEKLFF. CDR3 sequence (DNA): TGTGCCAGCAGGCGATCAGGAGTACGTGCAACTAATGAAAAACTGTTTTTT.

The gene calls are TRBV18 and TRBJ1-1, with a tentative D call TRBD1 (5 bases). This CDR3 is built from 15 residues. Trimming removed 5 bases at V and 6 bases at J, with 19 bases between. Per germline, CDR1 KGHSH and CDR2 LQKENI. This CDR3 reads CASSTKNGGDSEAFF. CDR3 nucleotides: TGTGCCAGCTCAACCAAGAACGGCGGGGACTCTGAAGCTTTCTTT.

In this sample, this clone turned up once. V usage is TRBV19 and J usage is TRBJ2-7, with no clear D. Trimming pared 1 base from V and 6 bases from J, leaving 10 bases between. Germline V gives CDR1 LNHDA, CDR2 SQIVND (reference sequence). This CDR3 is 13 amino acids long. The CDR3 DNA is TGTGCCAGTAGTATAGTCACCCTACGCGAGCAGTACTTC. It encodes CASSIVTLREQYF.

The CDR3 DNA sequence: TGTGCCAGCAGGCAGTGGTCAGGGGGTTTCGACGAGCAGTACTTC. This translates into CASRQWSGGFDEQYF. The chain uses TRBV6-5 and TRBJ2-7; 7 bases fit TRBD1. V was clipped by 6 bases and J by 5 bases; unmatched bases: 13. From germline, CDR1 is MNHEY and CDR2 SVGAGI. The CDR3 sequence is 15 residues long.

The rearrangement links TRBV12-5 to TRBJ2-7; TRBD2 agrees at 8 bases. CDR3 length: 12 residues. Germline-derived CDR1 and CDR2 are LGHNT and FRNRAP. The V and J ends lost 9 bases and 6 bases, in that order; junction bases with no gene match: 7. The CDR3 bases are TGTGCTAGCGGGGGGGAAGGGAGCGAGCAGTACTTC. It codes for CASGGEGSEQYF.

This chain uses TRBV24-1 with TRBJ1-5; D might be TRBD1 (5 bases). The CDR3 runs to 14 residues. V was pared by 4 bases and J by 6 bases, with 12 bases between. CDR1 is KGHDR and CDR2 is SFDVKD in the germline V gene. The CDR3 bases are TGTGCCACCAGTGACCCGAGCGGGACTCAGCCCCAGCATTTT. The encoded protein is CATSDPSGTQPQHF.

V gene TRBV29-1 combines with J gene TRBJ2-5, with TRBD1 identical over 7 bases. The junction had 6 bases not matched to a gene; V was cut back by 4 bases and J by 1 base. CDR3 length: 14 amino acids. Per the germline V gene, CDR1 is SQVTM and CDR2 is ANQGSEA. For the CDR3, the DNA is TGCAGCGTTGGGGGGACAGCATTCCAAGAGACCCAGTACTTC. It is translated as CSVGGTAFQETQYF.

The genes are TRBV12-3 or TRBV12-4 and TRBJ1-2; D not certain. CDR3 length: 11 residues. V was clipped by 5 bases and J by 5 bases, with 6 bases between them. The CDR3 loop is CASSTGYGYTF. The CDR3 bases are TGTGCCAGCAGTACCGGTTATGGCTACACCTTC.

Only one count was recorded for this clone. Other DNA sequences within the sample encode an identical CDR3. V and J are TRBV19 and TRBJ1-5, with D uncertain. This CDR3 contains 13 residues. Germline V gene lookup returns CDR1 LNHDA and CDR2 SQIVND (reference sequence). Deletions cut 2 bases from V and 3 bases from J, with 5 bases between. The DNA of the CDR3 is TGTGCCAGTAGTATACAGGACAATCAGCCCCAGCATTTT. Amino acids: CASSIQDNQPQHF.

This chain uses TRBV4-1 with TRBJ2-1; tentative D call: TRBD2 (6 bases). Looked up from germline, CDR1 is MGHRA and CDR2 is YSYEKL. The CDR3 consists of 17 residues. V shed 3 bases and J shed 0 bases, with 15 bases lying between them. In DNA, the CDR3 is TGCGCCAGCAGCCAGCAGGGCGGGGCACTCTCCTACAATGAGCAGTTCTTC. It encodes CASSQQGGALSYNEQFF.

A word on this clone: Germline and junction disagree at one end, which may indicate a read error. The chain combines TRBV7-8 with TRBJ1-2; 9 bases are shared with TRBD1. Germline V gene lookup returns CDR1 SGHVS and CDR2 FQNEAQ. This CDR3 comprises 15 residues. The CDR3, as DNA: TGCGCCAGCAGCTTAGTACAGGGGGCCGGCTATGGCTACACCTTC. The encoded protein is CASSLVQGAGYGYTF.

V usage is TRBV5-7 and J usage is TRBJ2-7; the D gene is possibly TRBD2 (7 bases). TRBV5-7 is an ORF for which the function is uncertain. The CDR3 is 16 residues long. The V and J ends lost 3 bases and 5 bases respectively, with 21 bases between them. CDR3 protein: CASSCRKGGRLDEQYF. CDR3 nucleotides: TGTGCCAGCAGCTGCCGCAAGGGGGGGCGATTGGACGAGCAGTACTTC.

The table lists this clone with a count of one. The V call is TRBV2, the J call TRBJ2-3, with unresolved D. The CDR3 has 11 amino acids. Germline V gene data show CDR1 as SNHLY and CDR2 as FYNNEI. Trimming removed 8 bases at V and 2 bases at J, with 5 bases between. The CDR3 is CASGPTDTQYF. CDR3 nucleotides: TGTGCCAGCGGGCCCACAGATACGCAGTATTTT. The complete variable domain, with remaining parts taken from reference TRBV2 and TRBJ2-3, reads EPEVTQTPSHQVTQMGQEVILRCVPISNHLYFYWYRQILGQKVEFLVSFYNNEISEKSEIFDDQFSVERPDGSNFTLKIRSTKLEDSAMYFCASGPTDTQYFGPGTRLTVL.

This chain uses TRBV24-1 with TRBJ2-3; D call uncertain. CDR3 length equals 13 residues. Trimming cost V 3 bases and J 6 bases, with 9 bases left between them. Germline CDR1 KGHDR, CDR2 SFDVKD. CDR3 sequence reads: CATSDPVRDTQYF. The CDR3 coding sequence is TGTGCCACCAGTGATCCCGTCCGGGATACGCAGTATTTT.

V and J are TRBV7-9 and TRBJ1-5; 7 bases map to TRBD1. The CDR3 covers 15 residues. The V segment lost 4 bases and the J segment 4 bases; nucleotides outside the gene matches: 7. Germline V gene sequence: CDR1 SEHNR, CDR2 FQNEAQ (reference sequence). The CDR3 is CASSSSDRVNQPQHF. Here the CDR3 DNA reads TGTGCCAGCAGCTCATCTGACAGGGTAAATCAGCCCCAGCATTTT.

This clone was counted only a few times. This chain uses TRBV5-1 with TRBJ2-3; 7 nucleotides match TRBD1. The V and J ends lost 6 bases and 1 base, in that order; junction bases with no gene match: 8. The CDR3 contains 15 residues. Per germline, CDR1 SGHRS and CDR2 YFSETQ. This CDR3 reads CASTRTGQRTDTQYF. The DNA of the CDR3 is TGCGCCAGCACAAGGACAGGTCAACGCACAGATACGCAGTATTTT.

This clone was recorded only once. V and J are TRBV30 and TRBJ1-4; D is perhaps TRBD1 (5 bases). V shed 2 bases and J shed 13 bases, with 11 bases lying between them. Germline CDR1 and CDR2: GTSNPN and SVGIG (reference sequence). The CDR3 is 11 amino acids. The CDR3 DNA reads TGTGCCTGGAGTCGGGGGGAGAGACTGTTTTTT. This codes for CAWSRGERLFF.

This chain connects TRBV9 to TRBJ1-2; a possible D gene is TRBD1 (5 bases). Germline-derived CDR1 and CDR2 are SGDLS and YYNGEE. This CDR3 is built from 16 residues. V was pared by 3 bases and J by 4 bases, with 19 bases between. Written as DNA, the CDR3 is TGTGCCAGCAGCGCTGATCAGGGACTCTCGCCCTATGGCTACACCTTC. It codes for CASSADQGLSPYGYTF.

This chain joins TRBV28 and TRBJ2-5; 12 nucleotides match TRBD2. J was trimmed by 3 bases and V by 4 bases; bases with no gene match: 6. CDR3 length: 16 amino acids. Germline assignment: CDR1 MDHEN and CDR2 SYDVKM. The CDR3 DNA reads TGTGCCAGCAGTTCGGGACTAGCGGGTGGGGAAGAGACCCAGTACTTC. Encoded protein: CASSSGLAGGEETQYF.

The gene calls are TRBV28 and TRBJ2-7, with D possibly TRBD1 on 5 matching bases. CDR1 and CDR2 from the germline V gene are MDHEN and SYDVKM. The CDR3 consists of 15 residues. Trimming left V 5 bases short and J 8 bases short, with 22 bases between. The chain's CDR3 is CASSVISAGSMKQYF. CDR3 sequence (DNA): TGTGCCAGCAGTGTGATATCCGCAGGGTCAATGAAGCAGTACTTC.

This chain links TRBV3-1 (or the pseudogene TRBV3-2) with TRBJ1-3; no firm D call. Trimming pared 4 bases from V and 4 bases from J, leaving 14 bases between. The CDR3 runs to 15 residues. Germline V gene sequence: CDR1 LGHDT, CDR2 YNNKEL (reference sequence). CDR3 nucleotide sequence: TGTGCCAGCAGCCCCCGGACTCGGTCGGGAAACACCATATATTTT. Translating gives CASSPRTRSGNTIYF.

The chain combines TRBV2 with TRBJ1-3; D is perhaps TRBD1 (6 bases). Germline CDR1 SNHLY, CDR2 FYNNEI. CDR3 size: 16 residues. Trimming took off 6 bases at V and 4 bases at J, with 19 bases between the two ends. CDR3 DNA sequence: TGTGCCAGCAGCGGATCTTTTACAGGGACGGGAAACACCATATATTTT. Its translation: CASSGSFTGTGNTIYF.

The V and J genes are TRBV6-6 and TRBJ2-5, with 7 bases lining up with TRBD1. Germline V gene data show CDR1 as MNHNY and CDR2 as SVGAGI (reference sequence). This CDR3 spans 13 amino acids. V was clipped by 8 bases and J by 5 bases; unmatched bases: 8. The CDR3 is CASERGPLETQYF. CDR3 sequence (DNA): TGTGCCAGCGAGAGGGGGCCCTTGGAGACCCAGTACTTC.

The chain carries TRBV7-6 and TRBJ2-1; the match to TRBD2 covers 11 bases. The V gene end was trimmed by 1 base and the J gene end by 1 base; junction bases not matched to a gene: 6. CDR1 and CDR2 from the germline V gene are SGHVS and FNYEAQ. This CDR3 is 18 amino acids long. CDR3 sequence (DNA): TGTGCCAGCAGCTTAGTAGCGGGGGGGATACGGTCCTACAATGAGCAGTTCTTC. This encodes CASSLVAGGIRSYNEQFF.